This TCR beta chain derives from a study of T cell repertoires in cytomegalovirus infection. Study-level points and caveats: Dominating the ex vivo response were TCR beta clonotypes that were CMV-specific and HLA-C-restricted. Cumulative public TCR beta family frequency identified CMV carriers with the relevant HLA.

From the reads, TCRdb called clonotypes with MiXCR, one entry per CDR3 protein. The sample includes almost 500,000 distinct CDR3 sequences, about 10% of them seen just once. This clonotype was seen many times. Its antigen is not identified. There are 17 residues in the CDR3. Germline V gene data show CDR1 as LGHNA and CDR2 as YNFKEQ. V was shortened by 1 base and J by 1 base, with 17 bases between the two germline ends. This clonotype was sampled from a human donor in good health (CMV status not recorded). Some clones in this sample may be carry-over from other donors' samples. The chain carries TRBV4-2 and TRBJ2-7; D is possibly TRBD2 (5 bases). Sample: PBMCs. CDR3 residues: CASSQGPHPEGSYEQYF. As DNA, the CDR3 is TGTGCCAGCAGCCAAGGGCCCCATCCCGAGGGTTCCTACGAGCAGTACTTC.